This T cell receptor (beta chain) is drawn from a study of neurological immune-mediated disorders. CDR3 length: 17 residues. V lost 0 bases to trimming and J lost 0 bases, with 11 bases between them. CDR1 is LNHDA, CDR2 SQIVND, per germline (reference sequence). TCRdb re-called the 5' RACE reads with MiXCR, one entry per CDR3 protein. The table lists tens of thousands of distinct CDR3 sequences, about a tenth of them singletons. The time point denotes: longitudinal time-point 1 (baseline). The sequence derives from a man in his thirties or forties in good health. The chain has TRBV19 and TRBJ2-2; TRBD2 might be the D (6 bases). Sequenced material: PBMCs. This CDR3 reads CASSIDRGNSNTGELFF. For the CDR3, the DNA is TGTGCCAGTAGTATAGATCGGGGGAACTCGAACACCGGGGAGCTGTTTTTT.